The 30 T cell receptor beta chains in this list originate from one sample, sequenced in a study of cytomegalovirus exposure and HLA in healthy donors. 60 Vbeta and 13 Jbeta primers were used in PCR. Profiled with immunoSEQ multiplex PCR; TCRdb holds only in-frame clones, not every one. Its table records about 130,000 clones. Sequenced: PBMCs. All receptors derive from a man younger than 40 in good health and CMV-seronegative.

The chain is built from TRBV28 and TRBJ1-1; 9 bases are shared with TRBD1. This CDR3 region has 17 residues. Germline V CDR1 and CDR2: MDHEN, SYDVKM. V lost 3 bases, J lost 2 bases, and 10 bases stayed unmatched. The CDR3 coding sequence is TGTGCCAGCAGTTTTCCGGGCGACAGGGGGGGAAACACTGAAGCTTTCTTT. Translating it yields CASSFPGDRGGNTEAFF.

V is TRBV29-1 and J is TRBJ2-3, with 7 bases matching TRBD1. CDR1 and CDR2 (germline): SQVTM, ANQGSEA. CDR3 length: 15 amino acids. Unmatched junction bases numbered 3, after V lost 0 bases and J lost 0 bases. CDR3 in amino acids: CSVEEGTASTDTQYF. The CDR3 nucleotides are TGCAGCGTTGAAGAGGGGACAGCGAGCACAGATACGCAGTATTTT.

The rearrangement joins TRBV5-3 to TRBJ1-2; 7 bases are shared with TRBD1. TRBV5-3 falls under the ORF class, with uncertain function. The CDR3 spans 14 residues. V lost 4 bases, J lost 4 bases, and 7 bases stayed unmatched. The chain's CDR3 is CARSRTGTRYGYTF. The CDR3 DNA sequence: TGTGCCAGAAGCCGGACAGGAACTCGCTATGGCTACACCTTC.

Points on this clone: The sample has other DNA sequences that encode this CDR3 too. The chain carries TRBV4-3 and TRBJ1-5; D is undetermined. V lost 0 bases to trimming and J lost 7 bases, with 13 bases between them. Germline lookup yields CDR1 LGHNA and CDR2 YSLEER. The CDR3 is made up of 15 amino acids. CDR3 loop: CASSQDRGEGQPQHF. The CDR3 coding sequence is TGCGCCAGCAGCCAAGATCGGGGAGAAGGCCAGCCCCAGCATTTT.

The chain uses TRBV29-1 and TRBJ2-7; 8 nucleotides match TRBD1. V shed 6 bases, J shed 5 bases, and the junction held 6 bases outside the gene matches. This CDR3 contains 12 residues. CDR1 SQVTM and CDR2 ANQGSEA come from the germline V gene. The CDR3 coding sequence is TGCAGCGTCCCGACAGGGGTGGACGAGCAGTACTTC. Amino acid sequence: CSVPTGVDEQYF.

The chain employs TRBV28 and TRBJ1-1; 9 bases are a match to TRBD1. This CDR3 region has 15 residues. CDR1 and CDR2 (germline): MDHEN, SYDVKM. J lost 4 bases, V lost 6 bases, and 9 bases had no gene match. CDR3 DNA: TGTGCCAGCAGCCAGGGACAGGGCGGGATCACTGAAGCTTTCTTT. It codes for CASSQGQGGITEAFF.

This chain connects TRBV5-5 to TRBJ2-7, with 9 bases fitting TRBD1. The CDR3 loop spans 15 amino acids. Germline lookup yields CDR1 SGHKS and CDR2 YYEKEE (reference sequence). V shed 0 bases and J 4 bases; nucleotides not matched to a gene: 5. The CDR3 DNA reads TGTGCCAGCAGCTTGGGCCCGGACAGGGGATACGAGCAGTACTTC. Amino acids: CASSLGPDRGYEQYF. Together with reference TRBV5-5 and TRBJ2-7, the CDR3 gives the full variable domain: DAGVTQSPTHLIKTRGQQVTLRCSPISGHKSVSWYQQVLGQGPQFIFQYYEKEERGRGNFPDRFSARQFPNYSSELNVNALLLGDSALYLCASSLGPDRGYEQYFGPGTRLTVT.

The CDR3, as DNA: TGTGCCAGCAGTCCGCACACCGGGACAGGGTTGGGTCAGCCCCAGCATTTT. The encoded protein is CASSPHTGTGLGQPQHF. The chain joins TRBV28 to TRBJ1-5; 9 bases map to TRBD1. The length of the CDR3 is 17 residues. Germline V lookup: CDR1 MDHEN, CDR2 SYDVKM. V shed 5 bases and J 6 bases; nucleotides not matched to a gene: 14.

The rearrangement links TRBV21-1 to TRBJ2-7; the table calls TRBD2, which could not be checked here. TRBV21-1 is assigned pseudogene status. The CDR3 extends over 14 amino acids. In DNA, the CDR3 is TGTGCCAGCAGCAAGGGAGGGACCCTGGGGGAGCAGTACTTC. It yields the protein CASSKGGTLGEQYF.

A note on this clone: Other DNA variants within this sample encode the same CDR3. The CDR3 spells CAWSEGANYGYTF. Written as DNA, the CDR3 is TGTGCCTGGAGTGAGGGGGCCAACTATGGCTACACCTTC. This rearrangement joins TRBV30 to TRBJ1-2; 7 bases line up with TRBD1. CDR1 is GTSNPN and CDR2 is SVGIG in the germline V gene (reference sequence). Trimming took 1 base from V and 2 from J; bases not matched to a gene: 1. This CDR3 region has 13 residues. Full variable domain (remainder filled in from reference TRBV30 and TRBJ1-2): SQTIHQWPATLVQPVGSPLSLECTVEGTSNPNLYWYRQAAGRGLQLLFYSVGIGQISSEVPQNLSASRPQDRQFILSSKKLLLSDSGFYLCAWSEGANYGYTFGSGTRLTVV.

The genes are TRBV7-8 and TRBJ2-7; 9 nucleotides line up with TRBD2. Trimming cost V 6 bases and J 12 bases; bases outside gene matches: 9. This CDR3 is built from 12 residues. In germline, CDR1 is SGHVS, CDR2 FQNEAQ. The CDR3 region is CASRLSSGRTYF. CDR3 nucleotides: TGTGCCAGCAGATTATCGAGCGGGAGGACGTACTTC.

The chain has TRBV28 and TRBJ2-7; 8 bases align to TRBD1. Germline loops: CDR1 MDHEN, CDR2 SYDVKM. The CDR3 covers 14 residues. J gave up 3 bases and V 6 bases, and 7 bases lay outside the gene matches. The CDR3 DNA follows: TGTGCCAGCAGCAGGGCAGGGGGCCGCTACGAGCAGTACTTC. Translation gives CASSRAGGRYEQYF.

The chain employs TRBV6-1 and TRBJ1-2, with 8 nucleotides matching TRBD1. This CDR3 has 12 residues. CDR1 MNHNS and CDR2 SASEGT come from the germline V gene. The J segment lost 6 bases and the V segment lost 7 bases, leaving 4 bases of the junction unmatched. The DNA of the CDR3 is TGTGCCAGCAAATCAGGGGGCAATGGCTACACCTTC. Translating it yields CASKSGGNGYTF.

To note about this clone: This specimen includes other DNA sequences encoding the same CDR3. The rearrangement joins TRBV5-4 to TRBJ1-2, with D unclear. The CDR3 consists of 11 residues. Germline CDR1 reads SGHNT; CDR2 reads YYREEE (reference sequence). Trimming removed 3 bases at V and 8 bases at J, with 8 bases between. CDR3 sequence reads: CASSSVEGYTF. As DNA, the CDR3 is TGTGCCAGCAGCTCCGTAGAGGGCTACACCTTC.

The chain combines TRBV14 with TRBJ2-5; TRBD1 matches 9 bases. Per the germline V gene, CDR1 is SGHDN and CDR2 is FVKESK. J gave up 6 bases and V 4 bases, and 15 bases lay outside the gene matches. CDR3 length: 17 amino acids. The CDR3 is CASSLTYGTGLLKTQYF. CDR3 in DNA: TGTGCCAGCAGCCTGACGTACGGGACAGGGCTCTTGAAGACCCAGTACTTC.

The chain couples TRBV27 to TRBJ1-1; D may be TRBD1 (5 bases). Trimming removed 2 bases at V and 6 bases at J, with 16 bases between. The CDR3 sequence is 15 residues long. Germline V gene sequence: CDR1 MNHEY, CDR2 SMNVEV (reference sequence). The CDR3 is CASSLSRVREAEAFF. CDR3 DNA: TGTGCCAGCAGTTTAAGCAGGGTTCGTGAAGCTGAAGCTTTCTTT.

The chain combines TRBV4-1 with TRBJ1-3; 9 bases map to TRBD1. This CDR3 has 16 residues. V shed 4 bases and J 0 bases; nucleotides not matched to a gene: 4. The V gene's germline CDR1 is MGHRA and CDR2 YSYEKL. The CDR3 sequence: CASSPGQGSSGNTIYF. DNA for the CDR3: TGCGCCAGCAGCCCCGGACAGGGGAGCTCTGGAAACACCATATATTTT.

Worth noting for this clone: One end of the junction does not line up with germline, which may come from a read error. The same CDR3 can be traced to other DNA sequences in this sample. The V and J genes are TRBV10-3 and TRBJ2-7; a possible D gene is TRBD1 (5 bases). This CDR3 has 14 residues. Germline V gives CDR1 ENHRY, CDR2 SYGVKD. CDR3 residues: CAISARQGSYEQYF. DNA of the CDR3: TGTGCTATCAGTGCAAGGCAGGGCTCCTACGAGCAGTACTTC.

The chain recombines TRBV6-5 with TRBJ2-1; the match to TRBD1 covers 8 bases. CDR1 is MNHEY, CDR2 SVGAGI, per germline. Trimming removed 5 bases from V and 8 bases from J; junction bases left unmatched: 8. This CDR3 is built from 14 residues. The CDR3 protein is CASSGRTGLDEQFF. The CDR3 coding sequence is TGTGCCAGCAGTGGACGGACAGGGTTGGATGAGCAGTTCTTC.

As to this clone: No DNA is shown, since the ends of the CDR3 on it are uncertain; the CDR3 is the one TCRdb lists. The CDR3 reads CASTSGQGSLHF. The chain recombines TRBV19 with TRBJ1-6; the table's D call of TRBD1 was not tested on the DNA. Both ends counted, the CDR3 spans 12 residues. Looked up from germline, CDR1 is LNHDA and CDR2 is SQIVND (reference sequence).

CDR3 protein: CASSDRQGNQPQHF. CDR3 sequence (DNA): TGTGCCAGCAGCGACCGACAGGGCAATCAGCCCCAGCATTTT. This chain connects TRBV7-2 to TRBJ1-5, with a weak D call TRBD1 (6 bases). The V and J ends lost 5 bases and 2 bases respectively, with 10 bases between them. The CDR3 covers 14 residues. Looked up from germline, CDR1 is SGHTA and CDR2 is FQGNSA.

The rearrangement links TRBV5-4 to TRBJ2-5; TRBD2 might be the D (5 bases). Trimming removed 0 bases from V and 5 bases from J, with 11 bases in between. Germline loops: CDR1 SGHNT, CDR2 YYREEE (reference sequence). This CDR3 region has 14 residues. CDR3 bases: TGTGCCAGCAGCTTGGTGCTGGGCGGGGAGACCCAGTACTTC. Residues: CASSLVLGGETQYF.

The chain joins TRBV2 to TRBJ2-7; D is undetermined. Germline assignment: CDR1 SNHLY and CDR2 FYNNEI. The CDR3 totals 13 residues. Trimming removed 7 bases at V and 6 bases at J, with 16 bases between. CDR3: CASTLPGVGEQYF. The CDR3 DNA reads TGTGCCAGCACCCTGCCGGGTGTAGGCGAGCAGTACTTC.

V gene TRBV5-1 combines with J gene TRBJ2-3, with D possibly TRBD2 on 6 matching bases. The ends were cut back, 2 bases at V and 4 bases at J, with 17 bases in the middle. Germline CDR1 SGHRS, CDR2 YFSETQ. The CDR3 is made up of 16 amino acids. CDR3 nucleotides: TGCGCCAGCAGCTTTGCTGTGGCTAGCGTGGCAGATACGCAGTATTTT. Translating it yields CASSFAVASVADTQYF.

The CDR3 DNA reads TGCAGCGTTGTCTCTTCGGGTTTGAACGAGCAGTACTTC. Its protein is CSVVSSGLNEQYF. The chain joins TRBV29-1 to TRBJ2-7; D ambiguous. Between the trimmed V and J ends, which lost 4 bases and 5 bases, there was a span of 15 bases. Per germline, CDR1 SQVTM and CDR2 ANQGSEA. The CDR3 sequence is 13 residues long.

The chain uses TRBV7-9 and TRBJ2-5; a weak D match, TRBD2 (5 bases). The DNA end lines up better with TRBJ2-7; the J call may be wrong. Germline values: CDR1 SEHNR, CDR2 FQNEAQ (reference sequence). The CDR3 contains 15 residues. The CDR3 sequence is CASSRRRLGYGEQYF. Here the CDR3 DNA reads TGTGCCAGCAGCCGGAGGAGACTGGGCTATGGCGAGCAGTACTTC.

The chain combines TRBV5-6 with TRBJ2-7; 8 bases line up with TRBD1. Germline CDR1 and CDR2: SGHDT and YYEEEE. This CDR3 is built from 15 residues. The V and J ends lost 3 bases and 0 bases, in that order; junction bases with no gene match: 5. The CDR3 spells CASSWGQVSSYEQYF. For the CDR3, the DNA is TGTGCCAGCAGCTGGGGACAGGTCAGCTCCTACGAGCAGTACTTC.

The chain uses TRBV4-1 and TRBJ2-2; no reliable D call. Germline V gene lookup returns CDR1 MGHRA and CDR2 YSYEKL. This CDR3 comprises 15 residues. V gave up 4 bases and J gave up 0 bases, with 9 bases separating them. CDR3 nucleotides: TGCGCCAGCAGCCCGCCAACAGCGAACACCGGGGAGCTGTTTTTT. It codes for CASSPPTANTGELFF.

CDR3 nucleotides: TGTGCCAGCAGCCCCTCGGAGGACTACTCCTACGAGCAGTACTTC. Translating gives CASSPSEDYSYEQYF. The V gene is TRBV4-2, the J gene TRBJ2-7; D might be TRBD2 (6 bases). Trimming took off 4 bases at V and 0 bases at J, with 13 bases between the two ends. Germline CDR1 is LGHNA and CDR2 is YNFKEQ. This CDR3 has 15 residues.

This sequence joins TRBV6-5 and TRBJ1-4; the match to TRBD1 covers 7 bases. There are 15 residues in the CDR3. V shed 0 bases, J shed 6 bases, and the junction held 4 bases outside the gene matches. Germline V gene sequence: CDR1 MNHEY, CDR2 SVGAGI. CDR3 residues: CASSYSRDSYEKLFF. The DNA of the CDR3 is TGTGCCAGCAGTTACTCCCGGGACAGTTATGAAAAACTGTTTTTT.